Here is one T cell receptor (beta chain) with its context. The data originate from a study of blood T cell repertoires in COVID-19. Germline V gene lookup returns CDR1 ENHRY and CDR2 SYGVKD. V was pared by 10 bases and J by 0 bases, with 3 bases of the junction left unmatched. This CDR3 is 13 amino acids long. Profiling relied on immunoSEQ multiplex PCR, and the TCRdb table lists in-frame clones only, not all of them. The repertoire includes roughly 230,000 clones, about 88% of them detected once, and 1.5% to 2% sits in the top ten. This receptor was taken from an older man with acute or convalescent COVID-19. The material sequenced was peripheral blood. The chain employs TRBV10-3 and TRBJ2-3; the match to TRBD2 covers 8 bases. Here the CDR3 reads CASGGPSTDTQYF. The CDR3 DNA follows: TGTGCCAGCGGGGGGCCCAGCACAGATACGCAGTATTTT.